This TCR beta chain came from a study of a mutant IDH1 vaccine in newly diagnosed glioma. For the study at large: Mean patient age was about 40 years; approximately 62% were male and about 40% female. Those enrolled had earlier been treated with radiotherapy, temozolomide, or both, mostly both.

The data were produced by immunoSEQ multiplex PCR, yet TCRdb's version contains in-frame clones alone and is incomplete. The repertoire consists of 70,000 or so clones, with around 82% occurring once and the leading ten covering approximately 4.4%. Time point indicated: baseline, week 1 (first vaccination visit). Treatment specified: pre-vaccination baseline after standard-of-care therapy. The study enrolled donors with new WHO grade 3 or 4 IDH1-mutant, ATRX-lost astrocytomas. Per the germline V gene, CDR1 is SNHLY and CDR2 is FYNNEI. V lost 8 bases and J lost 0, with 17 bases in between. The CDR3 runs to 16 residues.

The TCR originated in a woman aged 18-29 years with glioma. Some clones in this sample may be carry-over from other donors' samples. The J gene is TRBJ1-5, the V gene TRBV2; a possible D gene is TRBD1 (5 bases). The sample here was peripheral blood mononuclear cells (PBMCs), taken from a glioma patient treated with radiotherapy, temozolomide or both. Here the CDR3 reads CASRSGTEGSNQPQHF. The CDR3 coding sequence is TGTGCCAGCCGTTCGGGGACGGAGGGTAGCAATCAGCCCCAGCATTTT.